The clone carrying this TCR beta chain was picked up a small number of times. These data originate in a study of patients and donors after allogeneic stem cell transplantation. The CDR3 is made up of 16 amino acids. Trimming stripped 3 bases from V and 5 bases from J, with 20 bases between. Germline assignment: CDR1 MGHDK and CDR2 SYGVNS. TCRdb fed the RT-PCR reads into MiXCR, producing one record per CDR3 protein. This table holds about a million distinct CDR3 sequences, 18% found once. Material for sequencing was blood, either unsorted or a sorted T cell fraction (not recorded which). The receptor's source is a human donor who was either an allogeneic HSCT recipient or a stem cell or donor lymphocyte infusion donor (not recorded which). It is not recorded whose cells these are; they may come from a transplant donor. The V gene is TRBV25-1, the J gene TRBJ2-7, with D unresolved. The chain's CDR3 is CASSDKVKALANEQYF. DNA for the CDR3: TGTGCCAGCAGTGATAAAGTCAAGGCATTGGCAAACGAGCAGTACTTC.